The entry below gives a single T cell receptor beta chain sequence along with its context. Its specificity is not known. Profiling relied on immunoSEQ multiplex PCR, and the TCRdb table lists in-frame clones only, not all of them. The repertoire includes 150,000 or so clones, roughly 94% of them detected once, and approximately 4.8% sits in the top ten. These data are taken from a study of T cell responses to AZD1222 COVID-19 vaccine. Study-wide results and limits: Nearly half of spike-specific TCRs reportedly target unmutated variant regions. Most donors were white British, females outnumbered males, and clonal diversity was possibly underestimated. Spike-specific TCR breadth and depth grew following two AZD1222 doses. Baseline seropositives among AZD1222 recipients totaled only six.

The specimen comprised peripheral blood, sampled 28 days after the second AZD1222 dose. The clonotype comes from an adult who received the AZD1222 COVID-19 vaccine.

DNA of the CDR3: TGTGCCAGCAGTCAGCCGGGACTAGCGGGAGGGCTTTCAGATACGCAGTATTTT. Translated, it gives CASSQPGLAGGLSDTQYF. The chain links TRBV27 to TRBJ2-3; TRBD2 agrees at 16 bases. In germline, CDR1 is MNHEY, CDR2 SMNVEV (reference sequence). Germline trimming cut 5 bases from V and 4 bases from J; bases unmatched to any gene: 9. The CDR3 is 18 residues long.